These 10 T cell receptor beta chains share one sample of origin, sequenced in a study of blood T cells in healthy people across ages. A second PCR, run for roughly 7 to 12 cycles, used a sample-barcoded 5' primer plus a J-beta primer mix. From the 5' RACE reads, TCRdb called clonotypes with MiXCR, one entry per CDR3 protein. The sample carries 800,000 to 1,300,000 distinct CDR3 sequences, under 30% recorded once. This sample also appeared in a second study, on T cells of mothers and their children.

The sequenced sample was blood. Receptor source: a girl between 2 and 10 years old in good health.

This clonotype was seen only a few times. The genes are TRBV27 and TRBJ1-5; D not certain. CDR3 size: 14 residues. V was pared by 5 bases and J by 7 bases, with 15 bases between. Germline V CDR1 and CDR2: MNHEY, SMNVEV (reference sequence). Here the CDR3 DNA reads TGTGCCAGCAGTCCCCAGGCGGGCGGCCAGCCCCAGCATTTT. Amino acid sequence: CASSPQAGGQPQHF.

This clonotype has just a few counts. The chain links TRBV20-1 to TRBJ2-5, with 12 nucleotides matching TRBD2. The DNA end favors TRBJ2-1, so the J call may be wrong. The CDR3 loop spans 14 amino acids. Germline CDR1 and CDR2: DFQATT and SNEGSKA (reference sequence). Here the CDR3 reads CSARRLAGGYEQFF. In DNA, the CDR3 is TGCAGTGCTAGACGGCTAGCGGGAGGGTATGAGCAGTTCTTC.

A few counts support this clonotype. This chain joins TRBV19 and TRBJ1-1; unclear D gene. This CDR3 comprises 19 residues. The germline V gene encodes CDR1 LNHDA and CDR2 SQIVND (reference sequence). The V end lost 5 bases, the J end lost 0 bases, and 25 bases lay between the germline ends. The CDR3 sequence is CASSPGPRSSTPLNTEAFF. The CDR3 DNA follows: TGTGCCAGTAGTCCTGGACCCCGGTCATCGACGCCCCTGAACACTGAAGCTTTCTTT.

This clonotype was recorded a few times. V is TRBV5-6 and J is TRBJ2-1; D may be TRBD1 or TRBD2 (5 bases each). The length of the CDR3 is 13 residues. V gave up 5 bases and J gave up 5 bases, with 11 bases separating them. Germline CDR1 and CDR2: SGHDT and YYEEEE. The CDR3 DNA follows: TGTGCCAGCAGTCCCGGGGCCCACAATGAGCAGTTCTTC. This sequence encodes CASSPGAHNEQFF.

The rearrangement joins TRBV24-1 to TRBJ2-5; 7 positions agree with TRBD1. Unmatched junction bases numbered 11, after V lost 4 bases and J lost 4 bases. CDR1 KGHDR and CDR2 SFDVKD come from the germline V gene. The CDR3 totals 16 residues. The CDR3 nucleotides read TGTGCCACCAGTGACAACCGAGGGGGCTGGGGAGAGACCCAGTACTTC. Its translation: CATSDNRGGWGETQYF.

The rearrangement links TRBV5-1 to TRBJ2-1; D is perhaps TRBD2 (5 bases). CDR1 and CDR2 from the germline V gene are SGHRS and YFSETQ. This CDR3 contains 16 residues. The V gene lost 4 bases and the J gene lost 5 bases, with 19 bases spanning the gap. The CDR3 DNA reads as TGCGCCAGCAGCCGCTCCCTAGGTGTGGGAGACAATGAGCAGTTCTTC. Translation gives CASSRSLGVGDNEQFF.

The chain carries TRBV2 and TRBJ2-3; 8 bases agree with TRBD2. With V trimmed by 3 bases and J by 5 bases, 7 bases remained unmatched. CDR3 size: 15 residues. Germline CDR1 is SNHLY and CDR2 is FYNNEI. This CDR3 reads CASSDQAGVLDTQYF. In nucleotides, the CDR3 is TGTGCCAGCAGTGATCAAGCGGGAGTTTTAGATACGCAGTATTTT.

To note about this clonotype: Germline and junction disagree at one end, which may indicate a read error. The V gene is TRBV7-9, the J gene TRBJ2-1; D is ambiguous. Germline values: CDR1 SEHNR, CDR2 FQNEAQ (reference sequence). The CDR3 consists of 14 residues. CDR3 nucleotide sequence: TGTGCCAGCAGCTTAGCAAGAAATTACAATGAGCTGTTCTTC. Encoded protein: CASSLARNYNELFF.

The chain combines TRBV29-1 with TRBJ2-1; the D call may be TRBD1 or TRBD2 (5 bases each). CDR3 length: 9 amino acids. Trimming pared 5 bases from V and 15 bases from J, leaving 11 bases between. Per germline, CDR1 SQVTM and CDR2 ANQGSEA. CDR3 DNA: TGCAGCGTTCCCGAGGGACCGTTCTTC. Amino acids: CSVPEGPFF.

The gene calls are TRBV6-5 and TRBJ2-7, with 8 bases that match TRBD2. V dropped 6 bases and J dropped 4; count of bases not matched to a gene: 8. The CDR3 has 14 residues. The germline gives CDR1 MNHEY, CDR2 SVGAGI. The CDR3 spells CASRSRLANYEQYF. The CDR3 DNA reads TGTGCCAGCAGATCTAGACTAGCGAATTACGAGCAGTACTTC.